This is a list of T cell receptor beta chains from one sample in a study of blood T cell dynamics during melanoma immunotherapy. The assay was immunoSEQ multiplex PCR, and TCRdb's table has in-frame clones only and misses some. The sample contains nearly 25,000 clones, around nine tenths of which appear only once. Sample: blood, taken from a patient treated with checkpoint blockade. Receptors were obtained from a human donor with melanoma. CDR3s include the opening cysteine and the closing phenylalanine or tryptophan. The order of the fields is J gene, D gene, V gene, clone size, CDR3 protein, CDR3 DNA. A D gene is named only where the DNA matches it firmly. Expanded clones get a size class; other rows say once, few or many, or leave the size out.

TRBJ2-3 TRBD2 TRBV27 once CASRGWSSGGPTDTQYF TGTGCCAGCAGGGGATGGTCTAGCGGGGGGCCCACAGATACGCAGTATTTT
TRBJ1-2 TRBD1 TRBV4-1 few CASSPQSDRAFYGYTF TGCGCCAGCAGCCCCCAATCGGACAGGGCCTTCTATGGCTACACCTTC
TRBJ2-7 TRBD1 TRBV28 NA CASSLPGTARGEQYF TGTGCCAGCAGTCTCCCTGGGACAGCCCGAGGCGAGCAGTACTTC
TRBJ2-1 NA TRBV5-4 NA CASSLDIAEYNEQFF TGTGCCAGCAGCTTGGATATAGCGGAATACAATGAGCAGTTCTTC
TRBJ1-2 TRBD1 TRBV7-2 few CASSLQGDYGYTF TGTGCCAGCAGCTTACAGGGGGACTATGGCTACACCTTC
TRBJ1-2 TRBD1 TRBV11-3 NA CASSLGPTGPNYGYTF TGTGCCAGCAGCTTAGGTCCGACAGGGCCTAACTATGGCTACACCTTC
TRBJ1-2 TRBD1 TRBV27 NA CATRQGSIYGYTF TGTGCCACTAGACAGGGGAGTATCTATGGCTACACCTTC
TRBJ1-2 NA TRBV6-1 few CASSEDPGRLWWYGYTF TGTGCCAGCAGTGAAGACCCGGGACGCCTATGGTGGTATGGCTACACCTTC
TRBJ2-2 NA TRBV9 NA CASSVDTENTGELFF TGTGCCAGCAGCGTAGACACGGAGAACACCGGGGAGCTGTTTTTT
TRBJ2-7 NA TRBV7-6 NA CASSLNYRDYEQYF TGTGCCAGCAGCTTAAACTATAGGGATTACGAGCAGTACTTC
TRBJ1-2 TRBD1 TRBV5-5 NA CASSLPRGGHYGYTF TGTGCCAGCAGCTTGCCCAGGGGGGGACACTATGGCTACACCTTC
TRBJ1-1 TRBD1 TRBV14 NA CASSRGQGTTLNTEAFF TGTGCCAGCAGCCGAGGACAGGGGACTACCTTGAACACTGAAGCTTTCTTT
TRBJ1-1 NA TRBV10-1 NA CASSEGVPGKAFF TGCGCCAGCAGTGAGGGCGTTCCAGGAAAGGCTTTCTTT
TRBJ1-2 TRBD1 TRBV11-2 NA CASSPFRLDRNYGYTF TGTGCCAGCAGCCCCTTTAGACTGGACAGGAACTATGGCTACACCTTC
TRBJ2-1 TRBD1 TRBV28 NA CASSSTGTADNEQFF TGTGCCAGCAGTTCAACCGGGACAGCAGACAATGAGCAGTTCTTC
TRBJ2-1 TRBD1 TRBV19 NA CASSDRGLTNEQFF TGTGCCAGTAGCGACAGGGGGCTAACCAATGAGCAGTTCTTC
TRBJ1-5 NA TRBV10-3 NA CAISDGAYNQPQHF TGTGCCATCAGTGACGGGGCGTATAATCAGCCCCAGCATTTT
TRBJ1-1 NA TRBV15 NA CATSLGRGDTEAFF TGTGCCACTTCTCTCGGGCGGGGGGACACTGAAGCTTTCTTT
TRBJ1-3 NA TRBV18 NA CASSPDGSGNTIYF TGTGCCAGCTCACCGGACGGCTCTGGAAACACCATATATTTT
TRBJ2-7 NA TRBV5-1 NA CASSPGTGLYEQYF TGCGCCAGCAGCCCCGGGACTGGACTCTACGAGCAGTACTTC
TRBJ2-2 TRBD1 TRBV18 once CASSRGQETGELFF TGTGCCAGCTCACGTGGACAGGAGACCGGGGAGCTGTTTTTT
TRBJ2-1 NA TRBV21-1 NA CASSKGTIVFF TGTGCCAGCAGCAAGGGGACTATCGTGTTCTTC
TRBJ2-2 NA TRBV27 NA CATYAGANTGELFF TGTGCCACCTATGCTGGAGCGAACACCGGGGAGCTGTTTTTT
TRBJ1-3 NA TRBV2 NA CASSEGRGRVSGNTIYF TGTGCCAGCAGTGAAGGAAGGGGACGAGTCTCTGGAAACACCATATATTTT
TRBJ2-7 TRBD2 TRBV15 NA CATSTGRGSYEQYF TGTGCCACCAGCACCGGGAGGGGTTCCTACGAGCAGTACTTC
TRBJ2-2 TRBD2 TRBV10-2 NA CASSVLAGAMNTGELFF TGCGCCAGCAGTGTGCTAGCGGGAGCGATGAACACCGGGGAGCTGTTTTTT
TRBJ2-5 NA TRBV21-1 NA CASRRISRSGETQYF TGTGCCAGCAGAAGGATTAGCCGGTCGGGGGAGACCCAGTACTTC
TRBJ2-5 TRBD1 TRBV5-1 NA CASSSNTGGQETQYF TGCGCCAGCAGCTCAAACACAGGGGGGCAAGAGACCCAGTACTTC
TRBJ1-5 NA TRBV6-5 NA CASSSIPRYQPQHF TGTGCCAGCAGTTCTATTCCCCGCTATCAGCCCCAGCATTTT
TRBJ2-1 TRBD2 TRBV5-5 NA CASSLGGNEQFF TGTGCCAGCAGCCTGGGAGGGAATGAGCAGTTCTTC
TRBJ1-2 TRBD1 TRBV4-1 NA CASSQDPGGLGYTF TGCGCCAGCAGCCAAGATCCAGGGGGACTAGGCTACACCTTC
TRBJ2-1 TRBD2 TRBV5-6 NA CASSSRTSGPYNEQFF TGTGCCAGCAGCAGCCGGACTAGCGGGCCATACAATGAGCAGTTCTTC
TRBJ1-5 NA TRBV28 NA CASSTPRPNQPQHF TGTGCCAGCAGCACCCCGAGACCCAATCAGCCCCAGCATTTT
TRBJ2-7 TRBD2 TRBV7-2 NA CASSPSGSPYEQYF TGTGCCAGCAGCCCCAGCGGGAGTCCCTACGAGCAGTACTTC
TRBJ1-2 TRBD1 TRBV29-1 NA CSVEVPGQGNYGYTF TGCAGCGTTGAGGTCCCGGGACAGGGGAACTATGGCTACACCTTC
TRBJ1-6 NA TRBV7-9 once CASSRDAGHRNSPLHF TGTGCCAGCAGCCGGGACGCGGGACACCGGAATTCACCCCTCCACTTT
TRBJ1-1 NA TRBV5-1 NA CASSLETEKTFF TGCGCCAGCAGCTTGGAAACAGAAAAGACTTTCTTT